These T cell receptor beta chains were read from a single sample in a study of yellow fever vaccine responses in identical twins. One entry per CDR3 protein results from TCRdb running MiXCR on the RT-PCR reads. The repertoire has more than 5,500 distinct CDR3 sequences, 60% to 70% of them found once; the top ten carry roughly 4%. The sample in question was T cells from blood (PBMCs), unsorted or a sorted subset (not recorded which), obtained before or after yellow fever vaccination (not recorded which). The receptors shown here come from a woman aged 18 to 35 who received the yellow fever vaccine. The CDR3 runs from the conserved cysteine through the conserved F or W. Fields, in order: D gene, clone size, J gene, V gene, CDR3 DNA, CDR3 protein. The D gene is left open where the match is weak. The size of a clone is reported for some rows only, either as once, few or many, or as a class for expanded clones.

D gene: TRBD1; clone size: -; J gene: TRBJ2-7; V gene: TRBV5-4; CDR3 DNA: TGTGCCAGCAGCTTGGAAAGACAGGGTTACGAGCAGTACTTC; CDR3 protein: CASSLERQGYEQYF
D gene: TRBD1; clone size: -; J gene: TRBJ1-6; V gene: TRBV28; CDR3 DNA: TGTGCCAGCAGGCTGGGACAGAAATATTCACCCCTCCACTTT; CDR3 protein: CASRLGQKYSPLHF
D gene: -; clone size: few; J gene: TRBJ1-1; V gene: TRBV29-1; CDR3 DNA: TGCAGCGCCTCAACAGTATCCCTGAACACTGAAGCTTTCTTT; CDR3 protein: CSASTVSLNTEAFF
D gene: -; clone size: few; J gene: TRBJ2-2; V gene: TRBV28; CDR3 DNA: TGTGCCAGCAGTTTGACAATTACCGGGGAGCTGTTTTTT; CDR3 protein: CASSLTITGELFF
D gene: -; clone size: few; J gene: TRBJ2-1; V gene: TRBV4-1; CDR3 DNA: TGCGCCAGCAGCCAAGTCGGACCCTACAATGAGCAGTTCTTC; CDR3 protein: CASSQVGPYNEQFF
D gene: TRBD2; clone size: few; J gene: TRBJ2-3; V gene: TRBV11-2; CDR3 DNA: TGTGCCAGCAGCGCCACAAGACTAGCGAGGAAGTCAGATACGCAGTATTTT; CDR3 protein: CASSATRLARKSDTQYF
D gene: TRBD2; clone size: few; J gene: TRBJ2-5; V gene: TRBV20-1; CDR3 DNA: TGCAGTGCTAGAGATAGCGCTAGCGGGAGTTTAGAGACCCAGTACTTC; CDR3 protein: CSARDSASGSLETQYF
D gene: -; clone size: -; J gene: TRBJ2-3; V gene: TRBV19; CDR3 DNA: TGTGCCAGTAGTATTTCTCAGGGGAGCACAGATACGCAGTATTTT; CDR3 protein: CASSISQGSTDTQYF
D gene: -; clone size: few; J gene: TRBJ1-1; V gene: TRBV4-2; CDR3 DNA: TGTGCCAGCAGCCCGGGGGGGAACACTGAAGCTTTCTTT; CDR3 protein: CASSPGGNTEAFF
D gene: -; clone size: -; J gene: TRBJ2-3; V gene: TRBV6-2/TRBV6-3; CDR3 DNA: TGTGCCAGCAGTTTCGGGACTACAGATACGCAGTATTTT; CDR3 protein: CASSFGTTDTQYF
D gene: TRBD2; clone size: once; J gene: TRBJ2-3; V gene: TRBV10-1; CDR3 DNA: TGCGCCAGCAGCGGAGTTTCTAGCGGGAGGGATACGCAGTATTTT; CDR3 protein: CASSGVSSGRDTQYF
D gene: -; clone size: -; J gene: TRBJ2-1; V gene: TRBV11-1; CDR3 DNA: TGTGCCAGCAGCTTAACCGGGACCCTCCCCACCGGCGAGCAGTTCTTC; CDR3 protein: CASSLTGTLPTGEQFF
D gene: TRBD1; clone size: -; J gene: TRBJ2-3; V gene: TRBV2; CDR3 DNA: TGTGCCAGCAGTGGAGGGGGCAGCACAGATACGCAGTATTTT; CDR3 protein: CASSGGGSTDTQYF
D gene: -; clone size: -; J gene: TRBJ1-2; V gene: TRBV7-2; CDR3 DNA: TGTGCCAGCAGCTACCTAAGAAGCTACACCTTC; CDR3 protein: CASSYLRSYTF
D gene: TRBD1; clone size: -; J gene: TRBJ1-1; V gene: TRBV20-1; CDR3 DNA: TGCAGTGCCGCAGGACAGGGGAACACTGAAGCTTTCTTT; CDR3 protein: CSAAGQGNTEAFF
D gene: -; clone size: few; J gene: TRBJ1-1; V gene: TRBV7-3; CDR3 DNA: TGTGCCAGCAGCTTATATAGGGGTACCACTGAAGCTTTCTTT; CDR3 protein: CASSLYRGTTEAFF
D gene: TRBD1; clone size: few; J gene: TRBJ1-1; V gene: TRBV3-1; CDR3 DNA: TGTGCCAGCAGCCAATTGTCGGACAGGCGTGAAGCTTTCTTT; CDR3 protein: CASSQLSDRREAFF
D gene: TRBD1; clone size: -; J gene: TRBJ1-2; V gene: TRBV20-1; CDR3 DNA: TGCAGTGCTAGGGGTATCGGGACAGTGAACTATGGCTACACCTTC; CDR3 protein: CSARGIGTVNYGYTF
D gene: -; clone size: -; J gene: TRBJ1-2; V gene: TRBV25-1; CDR3 DNA: TGTGCCAGCAGTGCACGGTGGGGCTACACCTTC; CDR3 protein: CASSARWGYTF
D gene: TRBD1; clone size: once; J gene: TRBJ2-7; V gene: TRBV29-1; CDR3 DNA: TGCAGCGTGGGGACAGGGATCTACGAGCAGTACTTC; CDR3 protein: CSVGTGIYEQYF
D gene: -; clone size: -; J gene: TRBJ2-7; V gene: TRBV5-4; CDR3 DNA: TGTGCCAGCAGCCCGGATGGTCGGGTCTCCTACGAGCAGTACTTC; CDR3 protein: CASSPDGRVSYEQYF
D gene: TRBD2; clone size: -; J gene: TRBJ2-1; V gene: TRBV28; CDR3 DNA: TGTGCCAGCAGCCGAGCGGGAGGATACAATGAGCAGTTCTTC; CDR3 protein: CASSRAGGYNEQFF
D gene: TRBD1; clone size: -; J gene: TRBJ2-7; V gene: TRBV5-6; CDR3 DNA: TGTGCCAGCAGCCGGGACAGGGGGCCTTACGAGCAGTACTTC; CDR3 protein: CASSRDRGPYEQYF
D gene: -; clone size: -; J gene: TRBJ1-2; V gene: TRBV18; CDR3 DNA: TGTGCCAGCTCACCCTTTATTGGGACGGCGGACTATGGCTACACCTTC; CDR3 protein: CASSPFIGTADYGYTF
D gene: -; clone size: -; J gene: TRBJ2-7; V gene: TRBV23-1; CDR3 DNA: TGCGCCAGCAGTCACGACAAGAACGAGCAGTACTTC; CDR3 protein: CASSHDKNEQYF
D gene: TRBD1; clone size: -; J gene: TRBJ1-1; V gene: TRBV7-1; CDR3 DNA: TGTGCCAGCAGCTCCGTACAGGGGATGAACACTGAAGCTTTCTTT; CDR3 protein: CASSSVQGMNTEAFF
D gene: -; clone size: -; J gene: TRBJ2-5; V gene: TRBV4-2; CDR3 DNA: TGTGCCAGCAGCCCCTCGACAGGTTCAAACCAAGAGACCCAGTACTTC; CDR3 protein: CASSPSTGSNQETQYF
D gene: -; clone size: few; J gene: TRBJ2-3; V gene: TRBV12-5; CDR3 DNA: TGTGCTAGTGGCGTCACAGATACGCAGTATTTT; CDR3 protein: CASGVTDTQYF
D gene: -; clone size: few; J gene: TRBJ2-1; V gene: TRBV6-1; CDR3 DNA: TGTGCCAGCAGTATGGGACTTAACAATGAGCAGTTCTTC; CDR3 protein: CASSMGLNNEQFF
D gene: -; clone size: once; J gene: TRBJ1-1; V gene: TRBV11-3; CDR3 DNA: TGTGCCAGCAGCTCAGAGGCGACAGGGAACACTGAAGCTTTCTTT; CDR3 protein: CASSSEATGNTEAFF
D gene: -; clone size: few; J gene: TRBJ2-4; V gene: TRBV2; CDR3 DNA: TGTGCCAGCAGTGACAGGGGGGGTGGAAACATTCAGTACTTC; CDR3 protein: CASSDRGGGNIQYF
D gene: TRBD1; clone size: -; J gene: TRBJ2-2; V gene: TRBV6-1; CDR3 DNA: TGTGCCAGCATCATAGGTGACAGGGTGCCCGGGGAGCTGTTTTTT; CDR3 protein: CASIIGDRVPGELFF
D gene: -; clone size: -; J gene: TRBJ1-1; V gene: TRBV11-2; CDR3 DNA: TGTGCCAGCAGCCTGACAGCGAACACTGAAGCTTTCTTT; CDR3 protein: CASSLTANTEAFF
D gene: -; clone size: -; J gene: TRBJ1-5; V gene: TRBV2; CDR3 DNA: TGTGCCAGCAGTGACTCAACGGGGGCCGGGCCCCAGCATTTT; CDR3 protein: CASSDSTGAGPQHF